The present TCR beta chain was sequenced within a study of T cell responses to AZD1222 COVID-19 vaccine. General observations from the study: Variant regions that are unmutated are reportedly the target of nearly half of spike-specific TCRs. CD4 TCRs covered the whole spike, strongest at regions 160-218 and 743-854. Repertoires were sampled only after the peak T cell response. Following two doses of AZD1222, Spike-specific TCR breadth and depth rose.

Assay: immunoSEQ multiplex PCR; the TCRdb copy retains only in-frame clones and omits some. The sample gives roughly 160,000 clones, 85% to 90% of which show up once; more than 4% is in the top ten. The CDR3 is 13 amino acids. The germline V gene has CDR1 SGHTA and CDR2 FQGNSA. V was trimmed by 3 bases and J by 9 bases, leaving 12 bases between them. On this clone itself: Its antigen is as yet unknown.

The chain carries TRBV7-2 and TRBJ2-4, with D possibly being TRBD2 (5 bases). The TCR sequence derives from an adult who received the AZD1222 COVID-19 vaccine. Sequenced material: peripheral blood, taken 28 days after the second AZD1222 dose. The CDR3 DNA is TGTGCCAGCAGCTTGTTTAGCGAGGGCATTCAGTACTTC. This gives the protein CASSLFSEGIQYF.